The 11 T cell receptor beta chains presented below share a single source sample, sequenced in a study of blood T cells in healthy people across ages. Primed by a sample-barcoded 5' primer and a J-beta primer mix, a second PCR proceeded for about 6 to 11 cycles. From the 5' RACE reads, TCRdb called clonotypes with MiXCR, one entry per CDR3 protein. This sample has about 1.8 million distinct CDR3 sequences, with 49% found just once. Sequencing was performed on blood. Receptors originate from a woman aged 40-49 years in good health.

The CDR3 sequence: CASSVGSGGYEQYF. In DNA, the CDR3 is TGTGCCAGCAGCGTAGGTAGCGGGGGCTACGAGCAGTACTTC. The chain combines TRBV9 with TRBJ2-7; 9 bases match TRBD2. The junction had 1 base not matched to a gene; V was cut back by 0 bases and J by 3 bases. Germline V gives CDR1 SGDLS, CDR2 YYNGEE. The CDR3 is made up of 14 amino acids. Supplemented by reference TRBV9 and TRBJ2-7, the full variable domain reads DSGVTQTPKHLITATGQRVTLRCSPRSGDLSVYWYQQSLDQGLQFLIQYYNGEERAKGNILERFSAQQFPDLHSELNLSSLELGDSALYFCASSVGSGGYEQYFGPGTRLTVT.

CDR3 sequence (DNA): TGCAGTGCTAGTGGCGGGGGGACCTTGCCCAAAAACATTCAGTACTTC. Protein product: CSASGGGTLPKNIQYF. V and J are TRBV20-1 and TRBJ2-4; TRBD2 agrees at 8 bases. CDR1 DFQATT and CDR2 SNEGSKA come from the germline V gene (reference sequence). V shed 3 bases, J shed 2 bases, and the junction held 9 bases outside the gene matches. The CDR3 length is 16 residues.

The chain recombines TRBV20-1 with TRBJ2-7; perhaps TRBD1 as D (6 bases). V was cut by 4 bases and J by 2 bases, with 12 bases left in between. CDR1 and CDR2 from the germline V gene are DFQATT and SNEGSKA (reference sequence). CDR3 size: 13 residues. In DNA form, the CDR3 reads TGCAGTGCTACAGGGGACATAGCCTACGAGCAGTACTTC. It specifies CSATGDIAYEQYF.

J is TRBJ2-3 and V is TRBV7-9, with a possible D match to TRBD2 (5 bases). CDR3 length equals 13 residues. The V and J ends lost 8 bases and 4 bases respectively, with 13 bases between them. The germline CDR1 and CDR2 sequences are SEHNR and FQNEAQ (reference sequence). Written as DNA, the CDR3 is TGTGCCAGCCTGAGAGGGTTTGCAGATACGCAGTATTTT. This codes for CASLRGFADTQYF.

The chain links TRBV4-3 to TRBJ2-7; D remains unclear. V was pared by 0 bases and J by 6 bases, with 18 bases between. CDR1 is LGHNA and CDR2 is YSLEER in the germline V gene. The CDR3 covers 16 residues. The CDR3 DNA is TGCGCCAGCAGCCAAGAGGCACTTTCAACTTGGGGCGAGCAGTACTTC. This codes for CASSQEALSTWGEQYF.

This clonotype was observed a few times. This chain connects TRBV6-5 to TRBJ2-1, with TRBD1 identical over 8 bases. The germline CDR1 and CDR2 sequences are MNHEY and SVGAGI. J was trimmed by 10 bases and V by 5 bases; bases with no gene match: 4. The CDR3 spans 12 residues. The CDR3 loop is CASSQGAKEQFF. CDR3 bases: TGTGCCAGCAGTCAGGGGGCGAAGGAGCAGTTCTTC.

The chain combines TRBV7-2 with TRBJ2-6; D uncertain. The CDR3 runs 17 residues. The V and J ends lost 1 base and 0 bases respectively, with 10 bases between them. Germline values: CDR1 SGHTA, CDR2 FQGNSA. The CDR3 spells CASSLGTSVSGANVLTF. The CDR3 nucleotides read TGTGCCAGCAGCTTAGGAACCAGCGTCTCTGGGGCCAACGTCCTGACTTTC.

The chain links TRBV6-1 to TRBJ1-2, with 7 bases that match TRBD1. With 2 bases clipped from V and 3 bases from J, the junction kept 6 bases outside the gene matches. Looked up from germline, CDR1 is MNHNS and CDR2 is SASEGT. The CDR3 runs 15 residues. This CDR3 reads CASSEPGGEDYGYTF. For the CDR3, the DNA is TGTGCCAGCAGTGAACCAGGGGGGGAAGACTATGGCTACACCTTC.

The CDR3, as DNA: TGCGCCAGCAAACCACGGGATACGCAGTATTTT. Protein sequence: CASKPRDTQYF. The chain combines TRBV10-2 with TRBJ2-3; no reliable D call. Trimming took off 7 bases at V and 6 bases at J, with 8 bases between the two ends. CDR1 WSHSY and CDR2 SAAADI come from the germline V gene. This CDR3 region has 11 residues.

This sequence joins TRBV7-9 and TRBJ2-7; D is perhaps TRBD1 (8 bases). The CDR3 loop spans 15 amino acids. CDR1 is SEHNR, CDR2 FQNEAQ, per germline (reference sequence). V lost 4 bases, J lost 3 bases, and 16 bases lay in between. CDR3 in DNA: TGTGCCAGCAGCTCCGGACAGGGAGGGAACTACGAGCAGTACTTC. Translation gives CASSSGQGGNYEQYF.

This clonotype was counted only a few times. The chain combines TRBV20-1 with TRBJ1-5, with D possibly TRBD1 on 6 matching bases. The V and J ends lost 5 bases and 0 bases respectively, with 11 bases between them. The CDR3 has 14 amino acids. Germline V lookup: CDR1 DFQATT, CDR2 SNEGSKA (reference sequence). In nucleotides, the CDR3 is TGCAGTGCTGGGGGAGGGGGTAGCAATCAGCCCCAGCATTTT. This encodes CSAGGGGSNQPQHF.